This is a list of T cell receptor beta chains from one sample in a study of beta chain features in type 1 diabetes. Using immunoSEQ multiplex PCR, the repertoire was profiled, and TCRdb retains in-frame clones only, with some absent. This sample carries approximately 330,000 clones, 8% to 13% of them seen once, and the ten largest clones take just over 0.015%. Sequencing input: naive CD4+ T cells from blood. Receptor source: a woman aged 30 to 39 in good health. The conserved cysteine and the conserved F or W are not part of the CDR3 here. The order of the fields is clone size, J gene, V gene, CDR3 protein. Not all rows give a size; the values are once, few, many and, for expanded clones, a class.

clone_size: few
j_call: TRBJ2-3
v_call: TRBV2
cdr3_aa: ASWTSGSSGTDTQY

clone_size: -
j_call: TRBJ2-7
v_call: TRBV28
cdr3_aa: ASSPTTGIHEQY

clone_size: -
j_call: TRBJ1-1
v_call: TRBV7-2
cdr3_aa: ASSLSGTPNTEAF

clone_size: -
j_call: TRBJ1-1
v_call: TRBV29-1
cdr3_aa: SVVQGTGTEAF

clone_size: -
j_call: TRBJ1-1
v_call: TRBV19
cdr3_aa: ASTQTDRNTEAF

clone_size: few
j_call: TRBJ1-2
v_call: TRBV29-1
cdr3_aa: SVWTGRDYGYT

clone_size: -
j_call: TRBJ2-3
v_call: TRBV30
cdr3_aa: AWSEMARTDTQY

clone_size: few
j_call: TRBJ2-1
v_call: TRBV2
cdr3_aa: ASKQGTYNEQF

clone_size: -
j_call: TRBJ2-3
v_call: TRBV7-8
cdr3_aa: ASSLGLAEQADTQY

clone_size: -
j_call: TRBJ2-1
v_call: TRBV4-3
cdr3_aa: ASSHLAMSSYNEQF

clone_size: few
j_call: TRBJ2-5
v_call: TRBV5-1
cdr3_aa: ASSLVGLAGGETQY

clone_size: -
j_call: TRBJ2-5
v_call: TRBV7-8
cdr3_aa: ASSLAGGPEETQY

clone_size: few
j_call: TRBJ2-7
v_call: TRBV5-6
cdr3_aa: ASSFRGQY

clone_size: -
j_call: TRBJ2-3
v_call: TRBV9
cdr3_aa: ASSVVQGLTDTQY

clone_size: -
j_call: TRBJ2-1
v_call: TRBV7-8
cdr3_aa: ASSLREFPYNEQF

clone_size: few
j_call: TRBJ2-1
v_call: TRBV19
cdr3_aa: ASSTLADSYNEQF

clone_size: -
j_call: TRBJ2-3
v_call: TRBV28
cdr3_aa: ASSLKGAGSTDTQY

clone_size: few
j_call: TRBJ2-5
v_call: TRBV11-2
cdr3_aa: ASSPEETQY

clone_size: few
j_call: TRBJ2-3
v_call: TRBV10-3
cdr3_aa: AISAGLAGEGTDTQY

clone_size: few
j_call: TRBJ2-1
v_call: TRBV7-2
cdr3_aa: ASSSPASGRKDEQF

clone_size: few
j_call: TRBJ1-2
v_call: TRBV7-9
cdr3_aa: ASSSDVTGGYGYT

clone_size: -
j_call: TRBJ2-1
v_call: TRBV7-3
cdr3_aa: ASSSFSGNEQF

clone_size: -
j_call: TRBJ2-2
v_call: TRBV11-2
cdr3_aa: ASSSRTGVPGELF

clone_size: -
j_call: TRBJ2-5
v_call: TRBV18
cdr3_aa: ASSPIRGTEETQY

clone_size: few
j_call: TRBJ1-2
v_call: TRBV7-9
cdr3_aa: ASIRVGAGYGYT

clone_size: -
j_call: TRBJ2-1
v_call: TRBV7-2
cdr3_aa: ASSLAGGRANFEQF

clone_size: few
j_call: TRBJ2-3
v_call: TRBV29-1
cdr3_aa: SVSPPDTQY

clone_size: few
j_call: TRBJ2-5
v_call: TRBV7-3
cdr3_aa: ASSSTGAGGQETQY

clone_size: -
j_call: TRBJ2-1
v_call: TRBV18
cdr3_aa: ASSPRGESAYNEQF

clone_size: -
j_call: TRBJ2-7
v_call: TRBV7-2
cdr3_aa: ASSPGLPYEQY

clone_size: few
j_call: TRBJ2-1
v_call: TRBV19
cdr3_aa: ASSVAALTGGYNEQF

clone_size: few
j_call: TRBJ1-2
v_call: TRBV28
cdr3_aa: ASNLDRGVYGYT

clone_size: few
j_call: TRBJ2-2
v_call: TRBV11-2
cdr3_aa: ASSLVTGGITGELF

clone_size: -
j_call: TRBJ2-7
v_call: TRBV6-6
cdr3_aa: ATSHGYEQY